These 20 T cell receptor beta chains share one sample of origin, sequenced in a study of control samples from healthy donors and cancer patients. Sequencing used immunoSEQ multiplex PCR; TCRdb keeps in-frame clones, though not all of them. The table includes roughly 130,000 clones, around 93% detected once. The sequenced material came from blood. These receptors were obtained from a man younger than 35 in good health.

The V gene is TRBV3-1 (or the pseudogene TRBV3-2), the J gene TRBJ1-1; a possible D gene is TRBD1 (5 bases). Trimming left V 1 base short and J 4 bases short, with 13 bases between. The germline V gene encodes CDR1 LGHDT and CDR2 YNNKEL (reference sequence). CDR3 size: 15 residues. This CDR3 reads CASSQGGDSGTEAFF. The CDR3 DNA sequence: TGTGCCAGCAGCCAAGGTGGCGACAGCGGCACTGAAGCTTTCTTT.

J is TRBJ2-2 and V is TRBV6-4, with D hard to call. Trimming left V 0 bases short and J 7 bases short, with 6 bases between. CDR3 size: 13 residues. Germline V lookup: CDR1 MRHNA, CDR2 SNTAGT. DNA for the CDR3: TGTGCCAGCAGTGACTCTGGGAACGGGGAGCTGTTTTTT. This codes for CASSDSGNGELFF.

DNA for the CDR3: TGCAGGGTCAGGGTTCAATATGGCTACACCTTC. This translates into CRVRVQYGYTF. The chain is built from TRBV20-1 and TRBJ1-2; perhaps TRBD1 as D (5 bases). Germline V CDR1 and CDR2: DFQATT, SNEGSKA (reference sequence). This CDR3 is 11 amino acids long.

The rearrangement links TRBV11-2 to TRBJ2-5; TRBD1 matches at 8 bases. The ends lost 1 base at V and 5 bases at J; junction bases unmatched: 0. Per germline, CDR1 SGHAT and CDR2 FQNNGV. This CDR3 is built from 13 residues. As DNA, the CDR3 is TGTGCCAGCAGCTTAGGACAGGGGGAGACCCAGTACTTC. It is translated as CASSLGQGETQYF.

This clone was detected only once. The chain carries TRBV13 and TRBJ1-1; 7 bases line up with TRBD1. The length of the CDR3 is 15 residues. Trimming cost V 0 bases and J 0 bases; bases outside gene matches: 1. Germline V lookup: CDR1 PRHDT, CDR2 FYEKMQ (reference sequence). The CDR3 nucleotides read TGTGCCAGCAGCTTAGGGACAGGGATGAACACTGAAGCTTTCTTT. It is translated as CASSLGTGMNTEAFF.

V usage is TRBV29-1 and J usage is TRBJ1-1; TRBD1 matches 8 bases. Losses at the gene ends were 6 bases for V and 4 bases for J; bases not matched to a gene: 4. This CDR3 has 12 residues. Germline CDR1 reads SQVTM; CDR2 reads ANQGSEA. The CDR3 loop reads CSVSGGRTEAFF. For the CDR3, the DNA is TGCAGCGTATCAGGGGGCCGCACTGAAGCTTTCTTT.

The chain is built from TRBV4-1 and TRBJ2-3; 9 bases are a match to TRBD1. The V gene end was trimmed by 0 bases and the J gene end by 2 bases; junction bases not matched to a gene: 9. CDR3 length: 18 amino acids. The germline gives CDR1 MGHRA, CDR2 YSYEKL. Written as DNA, the CDR3 is TGCGCCAGCAGCCAAGATGGGACAGGGCGGGTAAACACAGATACGCAGTATTTT. It yields the protein CASSQDGTGRVNTDTQYF.

A note on this clone: A junction end diverges from the germline sequence, so it may reflect a read error. The sample carries other DNA sequences with the same CDR3. J is TRBJ1-5 and V is TRBV19; 7 bases map to TRBD1. The CDR3 sequence is 15 residues long. From germline, CDR1 is LNHDA and CDR2 SQIVND (reference sequence). The CDR3 loop is CASSIVVEGAQPQHF. CDR3 nucleotide sequence: TGTGCCAGTAGTATAGTAGTGGAGGGGGCTCAGCCCCAGCACTTT.

In regard to this clone: The junction departs from germline at one end; a sequencing error may be responsible. V and J are TRBV9 and TRBJ1-1, with D unclear. The CDR3 is 8 amino acids. CDR1 is SGDLS, CDR2 YYNGEE, per germline. CDR3 coding DNA: TGTGCCAGCAGCCCATCAAGATTT. It translates to CASSPSRF.

The chain uses TRBV11-1 and TRBJ2-1, with 13 nucleotides matching TRBD2. Germline loops: CDR1 SGHAT, CDR2 FQDESV (reference sequence). The CDR3 has 16 amino acids. J was trimmed by 2 bases and V by 7 bases; bases with no gene match: 5. The CDR3 DNA sequence: TGTGCCAGCACAGGACTAGCGGGGGCAGCCTACAATGAGCAGTTCTTC. Translated: CASTGLAGAAYNEQFF.

The chain combines TRBV4-1 with TRBJ1-1; a possible D gene is TRBD1 (5 bases). The CDR3 is 13 residues long. CDR1 is MGHRA and CDR2 is YSYEKL in the germline V gene. V lost 5 bases and J lost 4, with 11 bases in between. CDR3 amino acids: CASSYGGSTEAFF. The CDR3, as DNA: TGCGCCAGCAGCTACGGGGGTAGCACTGAAGCTTTCTTT.

V is TRBV19 and J is TRBJ2-2; D remains unclear. Trimming removed 3 bases from V and 0 bases from J, with 11 bases in between. Germline-derived CDR1 and CDR2 are LNHDA and SQIVND (reference sequence). The CDR3 covers 16 residues. CDR3 region: CASSILPVTNTGELFF. The CDR3 nucleotides read TGTGCCAGTAGTATTCTTCCCGTAACGAACACCGGGGAGCTGTTTTTT.

The J gene is TRBJ2-5, the V gene TRBV30, with 11 bases that match TRBD2. Trimming took 0 bases from V and 1 from J; bases not matched to a gene: 7. The CDR3 is 17 residues long. The germline V gene encodes CDR1 GTSNPN and CDR2 SVGIG (reference sequence). The DNA of the CDR3 is TGTGCCTGGAGTGTACGGAGGCTAGCGGGGGGCCAAGAGACCCAGTACTTC. Translation: CAWSVRRLAGGQETQYF. Full variable domain (missing parts from reference TRBV30 and TRBJ2-5): SQTIHQWPATLVQPVGSPLSLECTVEGTSNPNLYWYRQAAGRGLQLLFYSVGIGQISSEVPQNLSASRPQDRQFILSSKKLLLSDSGFYLCAWSVRRLAGGQETQYFGPGTRLLVL.

This chain joins TRBV3-1 (or the pseudogene TRBV3-2) and TRBJ2-1; 8 bases fit TRBD2. The CDR3 spans 16 residues. Germline V gene lookup returns CDR1 LGHDT and CDR2 YNNKEL (reference sequence). The J segment lost 4 bases and the V segment lost 0 bases, leaving 5 bases of the junction unmatched. This CDR3 reads CASSQDWAGGYNEQFF. DNA of the CDR3: TGTGCCAGCAGCCAAGATTGGGCGGGGGGTTACAATGAGCAGTTCTTC.

The chain carries TRBV30 and TRBJ2-7; 9 bases match TRBD1. Germline assignment: CDR1 GTSNPN and CDR2 SVGIG (reference sequence). J gave up 4 bases and V 4 bases, and 11 bases lay outside the gene matches. This CDR3 has 15 residues. The CDR3 DNA follows: TGTGCCTGGACCTTCCCCGGGACAGGGTTATACGAGCAGTACTTC. Its translation: CAWTFPGTGLYEQYF.

J is TRBJ2-7 and V is TRBV6-5; 8 bases map to TRBD1. This CDR3 has 14 residues. V dropped 5 bases and J dropped 4; count of bases not matched to a gene: 7. Germline V gives CDR1 MNHEY, CDR2 SVGAGI. The CDR3 here is CASSPGTGFYEQYF. The CDR3 nucleotides are TGTGCCAGCAGTCCCGGGACAGGATTTTACGAGCAGTACTTC.

The chain has TRBV9 and TRBJ1-2, with a possible D match to TRBD1 (6 bases). Germline CDR1 and CDR2: SGDLS and YYNGEE. This CDR3 is built from 13 residues. Between the trimmed V and J ends, which lost 3 bases and 6 bases, there was a span of 12 bases. The CDR3 spells CASSGQGWNGYTF. As DNA, the CDR3 is TGTGCCAGCAGCGGGCAGGGGTGGAATGGCTACACCTTC.

The chain is built from TRBV9 and TRBJ1-2; possibly TRBD1 for D (5 bases). Looked up from germline, CDR1 is SGDLS and CDR2 is YYNGEE. The CDR3 runs to 14 residues. Trimming cost V 3 bases and J 3 bases, with 12 bases left between them. CDR3 sequence reads: CASSGETVYYGYTF. CDR3 DNA: TGTGCCAGCAGCGGAGAGACAGTTTACTATGGCTACACCTTC.

This clone has only a few counts. The CDR3 DNA follows: TGCGCCAGCAGCCCCCCGGGAGGGGGGGCAGAGACCCAGTACTTC. It specifies CASSPPGGGAETQYF. The chain recombines TRBV4-1 with TRBJ2-5; 8 nucleotides line up with TRBD2. CDR3 size: 15 residues. Germline V lookup: CDR1 MGHRA, CDR2 YSYEKL. V shed 4 bases, J shed 4 bases, and the junction held 8 bases outside the gene matches.

As DNA, the CDR3 is TGTGCCAGCAGCCAAGGACTAGCGGGGGGCCTGTCAACCCAGTGGTCCAAAAACATTCAGTACTTC. This encodes CASSQGLAGGLSTQWSKNIQYF. The chain uses TRBV3-1 (or the pseudogene TRBV3-2) and TRBJ2-4; 13 nucleotides align to TRBD2. The CDR3 covers 22 residues. Germline CDR1 reads LGHDT; CDR2 reads YNNKEL (reference sequence). With V trimmed by 1 base and J by 2 bases, 17 bases remained unmatched.